This T cell receptor beta chain is from a study of blood T cell repertoires in COVID-19. Study-wide background: The origin of the acute and convalescent COVID-19 samples was the United States, Italy and Spain. Nucleic acid was either cDNA or gDNA, and it came from T cells, B-cell-depleted T cells, or PBMCs.

This CDR3 contains 16 residues. Germline V gene data show CDR1 as KGHSH and CDR2 as LQKENI. Trimming removed 3 bases from V and 1 base from J; junction bases left unmatched: 6. The authors' processing: Estimated nucleated cell counts came from reference gene primer amplification. Some clones are missing from TCRdb's copy, which holds only in-frame ones; the method was immunoSEQ multiplex PCR. That table supplies the V and J calls and clone size; D and trimming were determined from the DNA. The sample has about 240,000 clones, 88% seen once. The sequenced sample was peripheral blood. V usage is TRBV18 and J usage is TRBJ2-3; TRBD2 matches 8 bases. The source of this sequence is a woman aged 40 to 49 who had recovered from COVID-19. The CDR3 protein is CASSPGGRRGTDTQYF. The CDR3 DNA is TGTGCCAGCTCACCGGGCGGGAGGCGGGGCACAGATACGCAGTATTTT.